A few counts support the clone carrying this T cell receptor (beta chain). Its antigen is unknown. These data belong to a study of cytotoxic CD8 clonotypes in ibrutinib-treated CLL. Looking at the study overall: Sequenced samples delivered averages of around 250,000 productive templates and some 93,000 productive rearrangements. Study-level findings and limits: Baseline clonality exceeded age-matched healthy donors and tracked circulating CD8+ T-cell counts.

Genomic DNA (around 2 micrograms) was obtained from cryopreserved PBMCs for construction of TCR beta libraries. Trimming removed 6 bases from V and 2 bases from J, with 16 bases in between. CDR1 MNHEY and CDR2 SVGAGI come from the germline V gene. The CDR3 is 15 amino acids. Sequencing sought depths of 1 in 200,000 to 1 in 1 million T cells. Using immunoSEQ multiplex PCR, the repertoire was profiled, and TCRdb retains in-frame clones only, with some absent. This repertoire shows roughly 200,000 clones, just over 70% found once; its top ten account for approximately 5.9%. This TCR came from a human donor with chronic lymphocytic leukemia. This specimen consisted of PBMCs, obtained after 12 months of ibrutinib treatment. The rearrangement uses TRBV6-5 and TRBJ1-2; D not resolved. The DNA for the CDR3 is TGTGCCAGCAGCTTCCGTACCGGGATAAACTATGGCTACACCTTC. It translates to CASSFRTGINYGYTF.